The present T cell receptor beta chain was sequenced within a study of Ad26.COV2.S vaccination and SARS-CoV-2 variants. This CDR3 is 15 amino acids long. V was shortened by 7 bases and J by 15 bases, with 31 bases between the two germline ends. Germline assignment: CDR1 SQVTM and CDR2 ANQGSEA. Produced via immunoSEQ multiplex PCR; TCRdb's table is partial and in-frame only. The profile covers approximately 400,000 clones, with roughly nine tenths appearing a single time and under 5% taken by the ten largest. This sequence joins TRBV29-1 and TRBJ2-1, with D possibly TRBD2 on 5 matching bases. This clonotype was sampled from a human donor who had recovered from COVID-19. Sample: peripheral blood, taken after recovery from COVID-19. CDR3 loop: CSALALDTPSSPSFF. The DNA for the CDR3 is TGCAGCGCCCTAGCACTAGATACCCCGTCCTCCCCATCGTTCTTC.